This paragraph covers one T cell receptor beta chain sequence. The sample is drawn from a study of blood T cell repertoires in COVID-19. Turning to the study itself: Whether acute or convalescent, the COVID-19 samples came from the United States, Italy and Spain.

The data were produced by immunoSEQ multiplex PCR, yet TCRdb's version contains in-frame clones alone and is incomplete. The sample includes 350,000 to 450,000 clones, around 92% of them seen just once. This sequence originates from a man aged 40-50 years with acute or convalescent COVID-19. Sequencing was done on a sample of peripheral blood.

The CDR3 DNA reads as TGTGCCAGCGCCATCTCCGGGACAGGGTTGGGCTACACCTTC. Protein sequence: CASAISGTGLGYTF. The chain employs TRBV7-9 and TRBJ1-2, with 9 bases matching TRBD1. V shed 8 bases, J shed 8 bases, and the junction held 12 bases outside the gene matches. The length of the CDR3 is 14 residues. The germline CDR1 and CDR2 sequences are SEHNR and FQNEAQ (reference sequence).